Given below is one TCR beta chain in context. Its antigen specificity is not known. No much larger clone is present one base from it, and per-base qualities are unavailable. The CDR3 regions of human TCRbeta chains were subjected to immunosequencing. As for how the authors treated the data: TCRs in the repertoires were compared against a reference library of SARS-CoV-2-specific TCRs that had been generated with the MIRA antigen-specificity platform. Breadth was defined as the fraction of unique TCRs that were SARS-CoV-2-associated, and depth was defined as the fraction of total T cells that were SARS-CoV-2-associated. Using the MIRA data, each spike-specific TCR was mapped to the spike region that the TCR reacts to and placed in a CD4 or CD8 class. Log10-transformed breadth and depth values were compared by one-way ANOVA with Sidak's multiple comparisons tests. TCRdb's version of the immuneACCESS table is confined to in-frame rearrangements and falls short of the full clone set. An unresolved V gene accounts for under half of the shortfall where checked; the remainder is of unknown origin. The V and J calls and the clone size are those of that table, but D and trimming were determined from the DNA. The sample table holds 55,000 to 70,000 clones, of which nearly 90% were seen once. The ten biggest clones cover over 5% of the sample.

This sample was taken from a study of T cell responses to AZD1222 COVID-19 vaccine (dated by TCRdb to the early 2020s). Concerning the study at large: A total of approximately 240 trial participants underwent TCR sequencing, of whom approximately 210 received two doses of AZD1222 and roughly 25 received two doses of the MenACWY control vaccine. Enrollment into the trials was organized by age into subgroups of 18-55, 56-69 and 70-plus years, and those subgroups contained roughly 150, 30 and 60 TCR-sequenced participants, respectively. The investigation overall reported the following: The 56-69-year group was small, and its depth increase did not reach significance, likely because of low power. No day 14 peak-response samples were available, so repertoires were characterized only after the peak T cell response. The whole spike protein was spanned by vaccine-associated CD4 TCRs, and dominant responses were seen in regions 160-218 and 743-854. Epitopes outside the regions mutated in the B.1.351 and B.1.1.7 variants were reportedly recognized by nearly half of the unique spike-specific TCRs. Participants were mostly white British and included more females than males, and it was suggested by the authors that clonal diversity may have been underestimated. Only six or seven AZD1222 recipients were SARS-CoV-2 seropositive at baseline, limiting conclusions about previously exposed vaccinees. Spike-specific TCR breadth and depth rose significantly after two AZD1222 doses compared with day 0 and with MenACWY recipients.

From a lookup of the germline V gene, CDR1 and CDR2 are MNHEY and SVGAGI. The V and J ends are trimmed by 4 bases and 5 bases, leaving 18 bases between them. The CDR3 sequence holds 15 residues, the cysteine and phenylalanine included. The sequence is cut down to CDR3 DNA, 45 bases in frame from base 1. The meaning of the sample's time point label: about 28 days (+/-7) after the second vaccine dose. AZD1222 recipients given second doses at about 4 weeks or at about 12 weeks were pooled, since spike-specific TCR depth and breadth were not found to differ between the two schedules. Vaccinee samples came from UK trials COV001 and COV002, including a single-blind randomized controlled phase 2/3 trial of AZD1222 (ChAdOx1 nCoV-19) in healthy adults. For TCRbeta chain sequencing, PBMC samples from trial participants were taken at day 0 and at day 28 after the second dose.

The rearrangement joined TRBV6-5 to TRBJ2-7, with the identity of the D gene unclear. This TCR derives from an adult who received the AZD1222 COVID-19 vaccine. The material sequenced was peripheral blood, taken 28 days after the second AZD1222 dose. The CDR3 here reads CASSSHSSIGNEQYF. The DNA sequence is as follows: TGTGCCAGCAGTTCCCACAGCTCCATTGGGAACGAGCAGTACTTC.